One and the same sample provided the 17 T cell receptor beta chains below, sequenced in a study of shared clonotypes between healthy human individuals. Profiled with immunoSEQ multiplex PCR; TCRdb holds only in-frame clones, not every one. The sample holds roughly 2 million clones, around 95% seen once. Material for sequencing was naive CD4+ T cells sorted from blood. As to subset: CD45RA+ positively selected. The receptors stem from a man between 18 and 29 years old in good health.

The V gene is TRBV28, the J gene TRBJ2-6; 11 bases fit TRBD2. From germline, CDR1 is MDHEN and CDR2 SYDVKM. Losses at the gene ends were 6 bases for V and 3 bases for J; bases not matched to a gene: 7. The CDR3 loop spans 17 amino acids. The CDR3 reads CASSRVLAGVGANVLTF. DNA for the CDR3: TGTGCCAGCAGCCGGGTACTAGCGGGGGTTGGGGCCAACGTCCTGACTTTC. Filled out from reference TRBV28 and TRBJ2-6, the complete variable domain reads DVKVTQSSRYLVKRTGEKVFLECVQDMDHENMFWYRQDPGLGLRLIYFSYDVKMKEKGDIPEGYSVSREKKERFSLILESASTNQTSMYLCASSRVLAGVGANVLTFGAGSRLTVL.

The chain recombines TRBV6-1 with TRBJ1-5; D call uncertain. CDR3 length equals 14 residues. CDR1 MNHNS and CDR2 SASEGT come from the germline V gene. V lost 6 bases, J lost 6 bases, and 15 bases lay in between. The CDR3 loop reads CASSHGISGQPQHF. As DNA, the CDR3 is TGTGCCAGCAGCCACGGAATCAGCGGTCAGCCCCAGCATTTT.

This chain joins TRBV18 and TRBJ1-2, with 8 bases aligning to TRBD1. The V and J ends lost 3 bases and 8 bases, in that order; junction bases with no gene match: 11. This CDR3 is built from 15 residues. Germline assignment: CDR1 KGHSH and CDR2 LQKENI. CDR3 protein: CASSPPGTGLLGYTF. The CDR3 DNA reads as TGTGCCAGCTCACCCCCCGGGACAGGCTTGTTGGGCTACACCTTC.

As for this clone: The sample has other DNA sequences that encode this CDR3 too. The V and J genes are TRBV18 and TRBJ2-5, with 9 nucleotides matching TRBD2. Germline V lookup: CDR1 KGHSH, CDR2 LQKENI. This CDR3 is 15 amino acids long. Trimming at V came to 3 bases and at J to 1 base, leaving 3 bases not matched to a gene. The CDR3 reads CASSPLAGSQETQYF. The DNA of the CDR3 is TGTGCCAGCTCACCTCTAGCGGGGAGCCAAGAGACCCAGTACTTC.

Comments on this clone: This clone may be a read error of a much larger clone one base away. The chain combines TRBV27 with TRBJ1-2; 7 bases map to TRBD1. Germline CDR1 is MNHEY and CDR2 is SMNVEV (reference sequence). Trimming took 5 bases from V and 4 from J; bases not matched to a gene: 1. The CDR3 covers 12 residues. The CDR3 is CASSNRGYGYTF. The CDR3 nucleotides are TGTGCCAGCAGTAACAGGGGCTATGGCTACACCTTC.

This clone was recorded once. V and J are TRBV5-1 and TRBJ2-5; TRBD2 aligns across 7 bases. The germline CDR1 and CDR2 sequences are SGHRS and YFSETQ. This CDR3 contains 16 residues. The V and J ends lost 0 bases and 1 base, in that order; junction bases with no gene match: 6. The CDR3 nucleotides read TGCGCCAGCAGCTTGGAGGGAGGGATCTCCCAAGAGACCCAGTACTTC. It specifies CASSLEGGISQETQYF.

Many counts were recorded for this clone. The rearrangement uses TRBV7-6 and TRBJ1-2; D ambiguous. CDR1 and CDR2 (germline): SGHVS, FNYEAQ. There are 15 residues in the CDR3. Trimming left V 5 bases short and J 3 bases short, with 16 bases between. This CDR3 is CASSPGSSPDYGYTF. In DNA form, the CDR3 reads TGTGCCAGCAGCCCCGGCAGTAGCCCAGACTATGGCTACACCTTC.

The table lists this clone with a count of one. CDR3 bases: TGTGCCATCAGTGGGGAAGTCGAGACTGGCTCCTACGAGCAGTACTTC. It translates to CAISGEVETGSYEQYF. This chain connects TRBV10-3 to TRBJ2-7; D is unresolved. Germline CDR1 and CDR2: ENHRY and SYGVKD. The germline V and J ends were trimmed by 4 bases and 0 bases, with 16 bases remaining between them. There are 16 residues in the CDR3.

V and J are TRBV5-1 and TRBJ2-5; 10 bases fit TRBD2. CDR1 SGHRS and CDR2 YFSETQ come from the germline V gene. V was clipped by 0 bases and J by 5 bases; unmatched bases: 7. The CDR3 runs 16 residues. The CDR3 DNA is TGCGCCAGCAGCTTGGACGGACTAGCGGTCCGGGAGACCCAGTACTTC. Residues: CASSLDGLAVRETQYF.

This rearrangement joins TRBV19 to TRBJ1-1; D is unresolved. CDR1 and CDR2 from the germline V gene are LNHDA and SQIVND (reference sequence). Deletions cut 7 bases from V and 5 bases from J, with 8 bases between. The CDR3 totals 11 residues. CDR3 in DNA: TGTGCCAGTAATGGGGTTACTGAAGCTTTCTTT. Protein sequence: CASNGVTEAFF.

The chain carries TRBV11-2 and TRBJ1-3, with D possibly TRBD1 on 5 matching bases. This CDR3 has 15 residues. Germline CDR1 SGHAT, CDR2 FQNNGV. Trimming cost V 4 bases and J 4 bases, with 14 bases left between them. The CDR3 DNA follows: TGTGCCAGCAGCTCCGCGTGGGGGTTCGGAAACACCATATATTTT. Protein product: CASSSAWGFGNTIYF.

This sequence joins TRBV18 and TRBJ2-7, with 8 bases aligning to TRBD2. Germline V lookup: CDR1 KGHSH, CDR2 LQKENI. V lost 0 bases to trimming and J lost 3 bases; unmatched junction nucleotides: 4. There are 15 residues in the CDR3. The CDR3 DNA follows: TGTGCCAGCTCACCACCGAACCGGGAGGGCTACGAGCAGTACTTC. Translated: CASSPPNREGYEQYF.

J is TRBJ2-1 and V is TRBV10-2; 12 bases map to TRBD1. Looked up from germline, CDR1 is WSHSY and CDR2 is SAAADI. The CDR3 runs to 14 residues. The V segment lost 7 bases and the J segment 9 bases; nucleotides outside the gene matches: 7. DNA of the CDR3: TGCGCCAGCAACCGGGACAGGGGGCTTAGTGAGCAGTTCTTC. Translating it yields CASNRDRGLSEQFF.

V gene TRBV28 combines with J gene TRBJ1-6; no clear D gene. This CDR3 region has 14 residues. CDR1 is MDHEN and CDR2 is SYDVKM in the germline V gene. The V gene lost 8 bases and the J gene lost 2 bases, with 10 bases spanning the gap. The CDR3: CASGLRTYNSPLHF. The CDR3, as DNA: TGTGCCAGCGGGCTTCGGACCTATAATTCACCCCTCCACTTT.

This chain uses TRBV29-1 with TRBJ2-1, with D hard to call. Germline V gene sequence: CDR1 SQVTM, CDR2 ANQGSEA. The CDR3 extends over 13 amino acids. Between the trimmed V and J ends, which lost 4 bases and 3 bases, there was a span of 10 bases. CDR3 sequence reads: CSVGNYLYNEQFF. The DNA for the CDR3 is TGCAGCGTTGGTAACTACCTCTACAATGAGCAGTTCTTC.

This clone came up once. The gene calls are TRBV30 and TRBJ2-3, with 7 nucleotides matching TRBD2. The germline gives CDR1 GTSNPN, CDR2 SVGIG (reference sequence). This CDR3 comprises 14 residues. V lost 3 bases, J lost 1 base, and 4 bases stayed unmatched. CDR3 loop: CAWREAGRTDTQYF. The CDR3 nucleotides read TGTGCCTGGAGAGAAGCGGGGCGCACAGATACGCAGTATTTT.

In nucleotides, the CDR3 is TGTGCCAGCAGGCCCCCTGGACAGGATGGCTACACCTTC. This encodes CASRPPGQDGYTF. This chain uses TRBV27 with TRBJ1-2; 7 positions match TRBD1. J gave up 6 bases and V 6 bases, and 7 bases lay outside the gene matches. Germline V gene data show CDR1 as MNHEY and CDR2 as SMNVEV (reference sequence). CDR3 size: 13 residues.